These 7 T cell receptor beta chains were sequenced from one sample in a study of blood T cell repertoires in COVID-19. Repertoires were generated with immunoSEQ multiplex PCR, while TCRdb's copy carries only in-frame clones and drops some. The table includes over 60,000 clones, more than 90% detected once. The sample comprised peripheral blood. These TCRs come from a man aged 55 to 70 with acute or convalescent COVID-19.

The V gene is TRBV24-1, the J gene TRBJ2-2; a weak D match, TRBD1 (6 bases). Germline-derived CDR1 and CDR2 are KGHDR and SFDVKD. CDR3 length: 15 amino acids. V shed 6 bases and J shed 1 base, with 11 bases lying between them. The CDR3: CATSRTDRNTGELFF. The CDR3 coding sequence is TGTGCCACCAGTAGAACGGACAGGAACACCGGGGAGCTGTTTTTT.

The gene calls are TRBV27 and TRBJ1-6; D gene ambiguous. Germline V gene sequence: CDR1 MNHEY, CDR2 SMNVEV (reference sequence). V shed 11 bases and J shed 8 bases, with 13 bases lying between them. The CDR3 has 12 residues. The CDR3 protein is CAAGGFYSPLHF. CDR3 bases: TGTGCCGCAGGAGGGTTTTATTCACCCCTCCACTTT.

The V and J genes are TRBV10-3 and TRBJ1-2, with D tentatively TRBD1 (5 bases). CDR3 length equals 16 residues. Germline V gene sequence: CDR1 ENHRY, CDR2 SYGVKD. V lost 2 bases to trimming and J lost 8 bases, with 21 bases between them. Here the CDR3 DNA reads TGTGCCATCAGTGAGGGAGGGACTGCACTAGCGGAAGGCTACACCTTC. Translating gives CAISEGGTALAEGYTF.

The chain employs TRBV5-6 and TRBJ2-2, with D tentatively TRBD1 (6 bases). This CDR3 is built from 14 residues. The V gene lost 4 bases and the J gene lost 2 bases, with 9 bases spanning the gap. Germline V lookup: CDR1 SGHDT, CDR2 YYEEEE. CDR3 in amino acids: CASSKTGNTGELFF. The CDR3 DNA reads TGTGCCAGCAGCAAGACAGGAAACACCGGGGAGCTGTTTTTT.

The gene calls are TRBV10-2 and TRBJ1-2; 10 positions match TRBD1. The CDR3 is 20 amino acids. Germline CDR1 reads WSHSY; CDR2 reads SAAADI. V dropped 0 bases and J dropped 0; count of bases not matched to a gene: 13. The CDR3 DNA reads TGCGCCAGCAGTGAGTCGGGCTCTGGACAGGGGGGGAATCCTAACTATGGCTACACCTTC. It translates to CASSESGSGQGGNPNYGYTF.

The chain uses TRBV27 and TRBJ2-5; TRBD2 might be the D (6 bases). Trimming stripped 3 bases from V and 2 bases from J, with 10 bases between. The CDR3 has 14 amino acids. Germline-derived CDR1 and CDR2 are MNHEY and SMNVEV (reference sequence). The CDR3 protein is CASSLGGGQETQYF. As DNA, the CDR3 is TGTGCCAGCAGTTTGGGGGGAGGACAAGAGACCCAGTACTTC.

V usage is TRBV30 and J usage is TRBJ1-2; 8 bases agree with TRBD1. CDR1 GTSNPN and CDR2 SVGIG come from the germline V gene (reference sequence). CDR3 length: 13 residues. The V and J ends lost 3 bases and 13 bases, in that order; junction bases with no gene match: 13. The CDR3, as DNA: TGTGCCTGGAGCGCGGGGACAGGAGCTGCTATCACCTTC. The encoded protein is CAWSAGTGAAITF.